This T cell receptor (beta chain) is drawn from a study of T-cell reconstitution after alpha-beta-depleted transplantation in children. Broader study findings: TCRbeta diversity was high at day 60 in some patients (a result of surviving recipient T cells and thymic progenitors). The origin of alpha-beta T cells about two months after transplant was reportedly several hundred expanded graft clones.

Trimming pared 6 bases from V and 7 bases from J, leaving 19 bases between. The germline gives CDR1 MNHEY, CDR2 SMNVEV (reference sequence). This CDR3 is built from 14 residues. Unique molecular identifiers were used in preparing the TCRbeta library. MiXCR was run by TCRdb on the PCR reads, yielding one entry per CDR3 protein. The data contain hundreds of thousands of distinct CDR3 sequences, 15% to 20% of them singletons. This clonotype appeared once. Its antigen is unknown. This chain links TRBV27 with TRBJ2-7, with a weak D call TRBD2 (6 bases). Sample: PBMCs, mostly from graft donor cells, taken 360 days after TCRalphabeta/CD19-depleted stem cell transplant. This sequence originates from a male patient under 18 who had a stem cell transplant for acute lymphoblastic leukemia, so the T cells may come from the graft donor. The CDR3 coding sequence is TGTGCCAGCAGGCGCCCCGGGAGCACCGATGAGCAGTACTTC. Translating it yields CASRRPGSTDEQYF.